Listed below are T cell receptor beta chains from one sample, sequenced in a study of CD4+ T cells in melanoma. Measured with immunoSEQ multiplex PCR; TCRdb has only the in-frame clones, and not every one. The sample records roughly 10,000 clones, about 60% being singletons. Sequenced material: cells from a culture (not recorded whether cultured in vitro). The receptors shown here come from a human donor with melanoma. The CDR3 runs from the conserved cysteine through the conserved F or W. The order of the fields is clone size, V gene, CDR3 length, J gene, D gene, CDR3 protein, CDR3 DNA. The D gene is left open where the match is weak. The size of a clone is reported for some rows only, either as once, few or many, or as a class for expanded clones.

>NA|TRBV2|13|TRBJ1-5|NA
CASSLIHGQPQHF
TGTGCCAGCAGCCTGATTCACGGTCAGCCCCAGCATTTT
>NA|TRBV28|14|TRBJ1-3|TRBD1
CASRGQVSGNTIYF
TGTGCCAGCAGAGGACAGGTCTCTGGAAACACCATATATTTT
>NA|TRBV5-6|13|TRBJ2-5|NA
CASSLGGVETQYF
TGTGCCAGCAGCTTGGGAGGGGTAGAGACCCAGTACTTC
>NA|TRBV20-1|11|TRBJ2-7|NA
CSAKRAYEQYF
TGCAGTGCAAAGAGAGCCTACGAGCAGTACTTC
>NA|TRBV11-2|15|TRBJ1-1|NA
CASSHLRRGETEAFF
TGTGCCAGCAGCCACCTTCGGAGGGGGGAGACTGAAGCTTTCTTT
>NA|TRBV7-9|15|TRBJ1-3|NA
CASSATAYSGNTIYF
TGTGCCAGCAGCGCCACAGCTTACTCTGGAAACACCATATATTTT
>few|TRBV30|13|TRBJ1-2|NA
CAWSKLGIYGYTF
TGTGCCTGGAGTAAGTTAGGGATCTATGGCTACACCTTC
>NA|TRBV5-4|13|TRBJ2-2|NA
CASSFKGIGELFF
TGTGCCAGCAGCTTTAAGGGGATCGGGGAGCTGTTTTTT
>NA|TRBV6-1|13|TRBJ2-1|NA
CASSEVSGREQFF
TGTGCCAGCAGTGAAGTAAGTGGGAGAGAGCAGTTCTTC
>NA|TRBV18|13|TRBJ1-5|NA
CASQGSSNQPQHF
TGTGCCAGCCAGGGGAGTTCCAATCAGCCCCAGCATTTT
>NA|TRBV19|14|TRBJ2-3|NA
CASSKQGTTDTQYF
TGTGCCAGTAGTAAGCAGGGAACCACAGATACGCAGTATTTT
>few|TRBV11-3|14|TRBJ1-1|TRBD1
CASSLQGGNTEAFF
TGTGCCAGCAGCCTCCAGGGGGGGAACACTGAAGCTTTCTTT
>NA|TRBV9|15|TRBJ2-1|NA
CASSVAGALYNEQFF
TGTGCCAGCAGCGTGGCCGGGGCCCTCTACAATGAGCAGTTCTTC
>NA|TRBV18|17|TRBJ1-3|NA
CASSALLAGMFGNTIYF
TGTGCCAGCTCAGCCCTTTTGGCAGGGATGTTTGGAAACACCATATATTTT
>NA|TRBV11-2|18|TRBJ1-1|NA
CASSFGSRDVASNTEAFF
TGTGCCAGCAGCTTTGGGTCGCGGGACGTCGCTTCGAACACTGAAGCTTTCTTT
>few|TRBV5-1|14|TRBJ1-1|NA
CATRDLGRRAEAFF
TGCGCCACCAGGGATTTGGGGCGCAGGGCTGAAGCTTTCTTT
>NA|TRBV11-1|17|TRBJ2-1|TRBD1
CASSSRIQGALYNEQFF
TGTGCCAGCAGCTCCCGAATCCAGGGGGCTCTCTACAATGAGCAGTTCTTC
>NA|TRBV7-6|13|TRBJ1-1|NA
CASSLGGVTEAFF
TGTGCCAGCAGCTTAGGTGGAGTTACTGAAGCTTTCTTT
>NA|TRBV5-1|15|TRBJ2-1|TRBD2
CASSFVGLAGGKQFF
TGCGCCAGCAGCTTCGTGGGACTAGCGGGGGGGAAGCAGTTCTTC
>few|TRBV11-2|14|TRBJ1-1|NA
CASSFPGWGTEAFF
TGTGCCAGCAGCTTCCCCGGCTGGGGCACTGAAGCTTTCTTT
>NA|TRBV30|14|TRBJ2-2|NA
CAWSLGILDGELFF
TGTGCCTGGAGTTTGGGAATCCTGGACGGGGAGCTGTTTTTT
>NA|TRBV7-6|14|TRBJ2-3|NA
CASSLARSTDTQYF
TGTGCCAGCAGCTTAGCGCGAAGCACAGATACGCAGTATTTT
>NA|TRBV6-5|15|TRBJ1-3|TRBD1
CASRGDRGSGNTIYF
TGTGCCAGCAGGGGGGACAGGGGCTCTGGAAACACCATATATTTT
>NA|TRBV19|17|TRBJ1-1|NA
CASIGINTSPMNTEAFF
TGTGCCAGTATCGGAATAAATACGAGCCCCATGAACACTGAAGCTTTCTTT
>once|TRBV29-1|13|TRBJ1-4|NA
CSVVGGFNEKLFF
TGCAGCGTTGTAGGGGGATTTAATGAAAAACTGTTTTTT
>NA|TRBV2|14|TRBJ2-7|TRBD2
CASTPGLAGSGGYF
TGTGCCAGCACCCCGGGACTAGCGGGCTCCGGGGGGTACTTC
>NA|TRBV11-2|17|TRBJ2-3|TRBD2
CASSLRGGGGATDTQYF
TGTGCCAGCAGCTTACGAGGTGGCGGGGGGGCAACAGATACGCAGTATTTT
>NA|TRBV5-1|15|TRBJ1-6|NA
CASSLEGGIYSPLHF
TGCGCCAGCAGCTTGGAGGGGGGAATCTATTCACCCCTCCACTTT
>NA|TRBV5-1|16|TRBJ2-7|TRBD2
CASSLAPAGTTYEQYF
TGCGCCAGCAGCTTGGCACCAGCGGGGACCACTTACGAGCAGTACTTC
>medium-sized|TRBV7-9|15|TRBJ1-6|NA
CASSLGGARNSPLHF
TGTGCCAGCAGCTTAGGGGGCGCCCGTAATTCACCCCTCCACTTT
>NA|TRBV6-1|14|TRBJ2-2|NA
CASSERQRGGELFF
TGTGCCAGCAGTGAAAGGCAAAGGGGCGGGGAGCTGTTTTTT
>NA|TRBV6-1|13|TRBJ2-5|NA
CASSETSRQTQYF
TGTGCCAGCAGTGAAACTAGTCGTCAGACCCAGTACTTC
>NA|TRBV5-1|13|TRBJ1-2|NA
CASSLEGNYGYTF
TGCGCCAGCAGCTTGGAGGGCAACTATGGCTACACCTTC
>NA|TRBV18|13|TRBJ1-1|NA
CASSFDRTTEAFF
TGTGCCAGCTCATTCGACAGGACCACTGAAGCTTTCTTT
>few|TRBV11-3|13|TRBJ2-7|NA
CASSLEPGHEQYF
TGTGCCAGCAGCTTAGAACCGGGCCACGAGCAGTACTTC
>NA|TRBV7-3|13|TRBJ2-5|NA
CASSRGIRETQYF
TGTGCCAGCAGCCGAGGCATACGGGAGACCCAGTACTTC
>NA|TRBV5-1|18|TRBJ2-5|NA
CASSLGRLDALYQETQYF
TGCGCCAGCAGCTTGGGTCGACTGGACGCCCTGTACCAAGAGACCCAGTACTTC
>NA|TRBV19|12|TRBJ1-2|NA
CASSNGRYGYTF
TGTGCCAGTAGCAATGGGAGATATGGCTACACCTTC
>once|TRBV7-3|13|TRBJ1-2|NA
CASSLIKGFGYTF
TGTGCCAGCAGCTTAATAAAGGGGTTTGGCTACACCTTC
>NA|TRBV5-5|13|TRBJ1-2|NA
CASSFVDNYGYTF
TGTGCCAGCAGCTTTGTCGATAACTATGGCTACACCTTC
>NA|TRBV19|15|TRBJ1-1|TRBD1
CASSMGTGGHTEAFF
TGTGCCAGTAGTATGGGTACAGGGGGTCACACTGAAGCTTTCTTT
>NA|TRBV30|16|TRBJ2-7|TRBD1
CAWSALPGQGAYEQYF
TGTGCCTGGAGTGCACTCCCCGGACAGGGTGCCTACGAGCAGTACTTC
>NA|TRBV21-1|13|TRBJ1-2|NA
CASSKKPEDGYTF
TGTGCCAGCAGCAAAAAACCAGAAGATGGCTACACCTTC
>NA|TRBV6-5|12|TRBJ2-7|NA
CASSPQGYEQYF
TGTGCCAGCAGCCCACAGGGCTACGAGCAGTACTTC
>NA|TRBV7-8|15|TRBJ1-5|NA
CASSLVRGTNQPQHF
TGTGCCAGCAGCTTAGTGAGGGGGACGAATCAGCCCCAGCATTTT
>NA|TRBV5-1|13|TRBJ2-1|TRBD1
CASRTGRDNEQFF
TGCGCCAGCAGGACAGGGCGAGACAATGAGCAGTTCTTC
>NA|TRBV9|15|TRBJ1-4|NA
CASSALQGVAEKLFF
TGTGCCAGCAGCGCCCTACAGGGTGTTGCGGAAAAACTGTTTTTT
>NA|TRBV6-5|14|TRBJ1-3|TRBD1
CASSSDRGLDTIYF
TGTGCCAGCAGTTCGGACAGGGGCTTGGACACCATATATTTT
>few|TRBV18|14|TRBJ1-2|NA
CASSPPRTVYGYTF
TGTGCCAGCTCACCACCCCGGACAGTCTATGGCTACACCTTC
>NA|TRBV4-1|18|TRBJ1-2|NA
CASSQAIKNRKNNYGYTF
TGCGCCAGCAGCCAAGCAATTAAGAATAGAAAAAATAACTATGGCTACACCTTC
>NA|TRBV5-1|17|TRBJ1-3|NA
CASSLGLGSYSGNTIYF
TGCGCCAGCAGCTTGGGTCTCGGCTCTTACTCTGGAAACACCATATATTTT
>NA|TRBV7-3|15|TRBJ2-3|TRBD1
CASSSGQGKTDTQYF
TGTGCCAGCAGCTCGGGACAGGGTAAAACAGATACGCAGTATTTT
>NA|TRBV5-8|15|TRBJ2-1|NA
CASSRGYRVRHEQFF
TGTGCCAGCAGCCGGGGGTACAGGGTTCGGCATGAGCAGTTCTTC
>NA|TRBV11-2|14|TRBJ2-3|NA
CASTKGDFTDTQYF
TGTGCCAGCACTAAGGGGGACTTCACAGATACGCAGTATTTT
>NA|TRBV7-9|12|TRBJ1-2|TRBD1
CATAGTGEVYTF
TGTGCCACAGCCGGGACAGGGGAAGTTTACACCTTC
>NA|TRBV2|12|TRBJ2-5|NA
CASCLHQETQYF
TGTGCCAGCTGCCTTCATCAAGAGACCCAGTACTTC
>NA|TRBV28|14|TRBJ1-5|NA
CASRTPGPNQPQHF
TGTGCCAGCAGAACCCCGGGGCCCAATCAGCCCCAGCATTTT
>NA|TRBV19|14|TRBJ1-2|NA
CASSMTLRAYGYTF
TGTGCCAGTAGTATGACATTGCGGGCCTATGGCTACACCTTC